This T cell receptor (beta chain) was sequenced during a study of blood T cell repertoires in COVID-19. Only in-frame clones appear in the TCRdb table, and some are missing; sequencing was by immunoSEQ multiplex PCR. The data show 200,000 to 300,000 clones, roughly 82% seen once. V shed 5 bases and J shed 8 bases, with 14 bases lying between them. The CDR3 length is 13 residues. In germline, CDR1 is SGHTA, CDR2 FQGNSA. This TCR was sampled from a man aged 40-49 years who had recovered from COVID-19. Sequencing used peripheral blood. The rearrangement links TRBV7-2 to TRBJ2-3; D might be TRBD2 (5 bases). CDR3 sequence reads: CASSPRTGLTQYF. In DNA form, the CDR3 reads TGTGCCAGCAGCCCCAGGACTGGTCTTACGCAGTATTTT.